These 18 T cell receptor beta chains came from one sample sequenced in a study of sequential checkpoint blockade in melanoma. The treatment here: randomized to nivolumab then ipilimumab (arm A) or the reverse (arm B). Profiled with immunoSEQ multiplex PCR; TCRdb holds only in-frame clones, not every one. Among some 40,000 clones listed, nearly 90% were seen once. This material consisted of CD8+ T cells sorted from blood (inferred from file names), taken from a patient given nivolumab and ipilimumab in sequence. These receptors were obtained from a human donor with melanoma.

J is TRBJ2-2 and V is TRBV7-9; tentative D call: TRBD2 (5 bases). V lost 8 bases and J lost 4, with 17 bases in between. CDR1 and CDR2 from the germline V gene are SEHNR and FQNEAQ (reference sequence). This CDR3 spans 15 amino acids. CDR3 amino acids: CASLSGVAGTGELFF. CDR3 DNA sequence: TGTGCCAGCCTATCTGGGGTGGCGGGCACCGGGGAGCTGTTTTTT.

The gene calls are TRBV27 and TRBJ2-7; D is possibly TRBD2 (6 bases). The germline V gene encodes CDR1 MNHEY and CDR2 SMNVEV (reference sequence). CDR3 length: 13 residues. V lost 4 bases, J lost 3 bases, and 10 bases lay in between. CDR3 nucleotides: TGTGCCAGCAGTTGGGACTTGAACTACGAGCAGTACTTC. Amino acids: CASSWDLNYEQYF.

The chain links TRBV6-5 to TRBJ1-1; a possible D gene is TRBD1 (6 bases). This CDR3 has 15 amino acids. V shed 2 bases and J shed 0 bases, with 10 bases lying between them. Germline CDR1 is MNHEY and CDR2 is SVGAGI. CDR3 sequence: CASSYQGRLNTEAFF. The CDR3 region has the DNA TGTGCCAGCAGTTACCAGGGGCGACTGAACACTGAAGCTTTCTTT.

The chain links TRBV25-1 to TRBJ1-1; TRBD1 agrees at 8 bases. With V trimmed by 5 bases and J by 5 bases, 4 bases remained unmatched. Germline CDR1 reads MGHDK; CDR2 reads SYGVNS. The CDR3 extends over 13 amino acids. This chain's CDR3 is CASSLQGGTEAFF. DNA of the CDR3: TGTGCCAGCAGTCTACAGGGGGGGACTGAAGCTTTCTTT.

This rearrangement joins TRBV28 to TRBJ2-7; 7 nucleotides agree with TRBD2. Germline CDR1 MDHEN, CDR2 SYDVKM. Unmatched junction bases numbered 2, after V lost 3 bases and J lost 3 bases. The CDR3 length is 13 residues. CDR3 amino acids: CASSFSSGYEQYV. The CDR3, as DNA: TGTGCCAGCAGTTTCTCTAGCGGCTACGAGCAGTACGTC.

The V call is TRBV2, the J call TRBJ2-7, with 9 bases matching TRBD2. The length of the CDR3 is 15 residues. V lost 0 bases to trimming and J lost 1 base; unmatched junction nucleotides: 1. Germline CDR1 reads SNHLY; CDR2 reads FYNNEI. This CDR3 reads CASSEASGSSYEQYF. CDR3 DNA sequence: TGTGCCAGCAGTGAAGCTAGCGGGAGTTCCTACGAGCAGTACTTC.

This rearrangement joins TRBV6-6 to TRBJ2-1; 7 nucleotides align to TRBD2. V lost 5 bases and J lost 2; bases outside the gene matches: 6. CDR1 and CDR2 (germline): MNHNY, SVGAGI (reference sequence). CDR3 length equals 15 residues. The CDR3 sequence is CASSPSGVAYNEQFF. As DNA, the CDR3 is TGTGCCAGCAGTCCAAGCGGGGTCGCCTACAATGAGCAGTTCTTC.

The rearrangement links TRBV11-3 to TRBJ2-7, with TRBD2 identical over 9 bases. Germline assignment: CDR1 SGHNT and CDR2 YENEEA. The CDR3 sequence is 18 residues long. The trim removed 1 base at V and 0 bases at J, leaving 10 bases unmatched. CDR3 region: CASSLGLAGGIDSYEQYV. The CDR3, as DNA: TGTGCCAGCAGCTTAGGGTTGGCGGGAGGGATAGACTCCTACGAGCAGTACGTC.

This CDR3 is CASSFTPNTEAFF. For the CDR3, the DNA is TGTGCCAGCAGCTTCACACCGAACACTGAAGCTTTCTTT. The chain links TRBV6-5 to TRBJ1-1; D uncertain. The CDR3 length is 13 residues. With 6 bases removed from V and 1 base from J, the gap between germline ends came to 9 bases. Per the germline V gene, CDR1 is MNHEY and CDR2 is SVGAGI.

The V call is TRBV13, the J call TRBJ1-1, with a tentative D call TRBD1 (6 bases). Trimming cost V 5 bases and J 7 bases, with 17 bases left between them. This CDR3 is built from 14 residues. Germline loops: CDR1 PRHDT, CDR2 FYEKMQ (reference sequence). The CDR3 nucleotides are TGTGCCAGCAGCAACAGCGGGGGGGGCGGTGAAGCTTTCTTT. Its translation: CASSNSGGGGEAFF.

This chain connects TRBV7-3 to TRBJ2-7, with 9 bases identical to TRBD1. V was pared by 2 bases and J by 7 bases, with 6 bases of the junction left unmatched. CDR1 SGHTA and CDR2 FQGTGA come from the germline V gene. The length of the CDR3 is 14 residues. The chain's CDR3 is CASSLGTGLGEQYF. CDR3 nucleotides: TGTGCCAGCAGCTTAGGGACAGGGCTTGGGGAGCAGTACTTC.

The chain carries TRBV29-1 and TRBJ2-3; 9 bases align to TRBD2. The J segment lost 2 bases and the V segment lost 6 bases, leaving 3 bases of the junction unmatched. The CDR3 covers 13 residues. Germline CDR1 is SQVTM and CDR2 is ANQGSEA. CDR3 coding DNA: TGCAGCGTGCGCGGGGGGGCCACAGATACGCAGTATTTT. Protein: CSVRGGATDTQYF.

The V gene is TRBV15, the J gene TRBJ2-1; TRBD2 might be the D (5 bases). The germline CDR1 and CDR2 sequences are LNHNV and YYDKDF (reference sequence). V was clipped by 3 bases and J by 4 bases, with 19 bases between them. CDR3 length equals 17 residues. CDR3 nucleotide sequence: TGTGCCACCAGCAGTGCCTTGAGGGCGGACTCTTACAATGAGCAGTTCTTC. Translation: CATSSALRADSYNEQFF.

This chain connects TRBV27 to TRBJ2-1; TRBD1 aligns across 9 bases. The germline V gene encodes CDR1 MNHEY and CDR2 SMNVEV (reference sequence). The V and J ends lost 4 bases and 5 bases, in that order; junction bases with no gene match: 3. This CDR3 comprises 14 residues. The chain's CDR3 is CASSSGQGNNEQFF. CDR3 nucleotides: TGTGCCAGCAGTTCGGGACAGGGCAACAATGAGCAGTTCTTC.

The rearrangement joins TRBV5-6 to TRBJ1-4; D is unclear. Trimming took off 1 base at V and 3 bases at J, with 10 bases between the two ends. The CDR3 runs to 15 residues. Per germline, CDR1 SGHDT and CDR2 YYEEEE. The CDR3 DNA sequence: TGTGCCAGCAGCTTGCCATCCGGAGCTAATGAAAAACTGTTTTTT. Translation: CASSLPSGANEKLFF.

The chain is built from TRBV4-3 and TRBJ1-3; TRBD1 might be the D (5 bases). The germline CDR1 and CDR2 sequences are LGHNA and YSLEER. Trimming cost V 1 base and J 0 bases, with 7 bases left between them. The CDR3 loop spans 15 amino acids. The CDR3 region is CASSQAGGSGNTIYF. CDR3 in DNA: TGCGCCAGCAGCCAAGCGGGGGGCTCTGGAAACACCATATATTTT.

This chain connects TRBV30 to TRBJ2-7, with TRBD2 identical over 7 bases. The trim removed 0 bases at V and 2 bases at J, leaving 13 bases unmatched. CDR3 length: 17 residues. In germline, CDR1 is GTSNPN, CDR2 SVGIG (reference sequence). The CDR3 here is CAWSVPWGGSFTYEQYF. The DNA of the CDR3 is TGTGCCTGGAGTGTACCCTGGGGGGGGTCGTTCACCTACGAGCAGTACTTC.

This chain links TRBV4-1 with TRBJ1-3, with a weak D call TRBD1 (5 bases). The germline CDR1 and CDR2 sequences are MGHRA and YSYEKL. V lost 0 bases and J lost 2, with 23 bases in between. The CDR3 is made up of 20 amino acids. The CDR3 sequence is CASSQDLIGGSHTAGNTIYF. In nucleotides, the CDR3 is TGCGCCAGCAGCCAAGACCTCATTGGGGGGTCACACACGGCTGGAAACACCATATATTTT.